This T cell receptor (beta chain) is from a study of blood T cell repertoires in COVID-19 (dated by TCRdb to about 2020). General notes on the study: Collaborator samples came from the United States, Italy and Spain and covered acute and convalescent phases of COVID-19. The prospective study material was composed of cDNA or gDNA derived from T cells, B-cell-depleted T cells, or PBMCs. Subjects who had been exposed to COVID-19, were actively infected with it, or had recovered from it provided the deeply sampled blood TCRbeta repertoires that made up the dataset. The repertoires were released in a freely available public database meant as a resource for research on the immune response to SARS-CoV-2. Samples came from the ongoing ImmuneRACE study (first 160 participants) plus 1,254 subjects from 6 global collaborators. A de-identified subject ID, COVID-19 status, age in years and sex were almost always included in the sample metadata. HLA class I and class II types, where available, came from metadata supplied by the sample provider rather than from assay-based typing.

A word on this clone: This receptor's antigen is unknown. There are no base qualities to consult, and no much larger clone falls within one base.

On the study overall, not on this receptor specifically: The amount of clinical and demographic metadata varied by source and participant and was provided uncurated.

Trimming accounts for 2 bases at V and 6 bases at J, while the number of junction bases matched to no gene is 3. In the germline V gene, CDR1 corresponds to SGHTA and CDR2 to FQGNSA. The CDR3 measures 14 amino acids from cysteine to phenylalanine. Only CDR3 DNA remains: 42 bases, in frame from the first base. In the prospective study, participants were roughly 18 to 95 years old, resided in under 30 geographic areas of the United States, and were enrolled through a virtual design. To assign participants to cohorts, the prospective study relied on clinical history that participants themselves reported in a screening survey and a study questionnaire. For ImmuneRACE Cohort 3, a participant was defined as recovered based on two consecutive negative NP/OP PCR tests, clearance by a healthcare professional, or resolution of symptoms. Mobile phlebotomists in the prospective study collected whole blood, serum and a nasopharyngeal or oropharyngeal swab from every participant. Prospective study participants could optionally give additional blood draws and questionnaires over a roughly two-month period. Prospective study blood samples were shipped either frozen or at room temperature before DNA extraction.

TCRbeta CDR3 regions were amplified from genomic DNA using the immunoSEQ Assay, a bias-controlled multiplex PCR. Per the authors' processing: Within the assay, amplification of reference gene primers was used to estimate how many nucleated cells each sample contained. To quantify the absolute abundance of each unique TCRbeta CDR3 rearrangement, sequence reads were collapsed and filtered. For each sample, productive Simpson clonality was calculated as the square root of Simpson's diversity index over productive rearrangements. In TCRdb, the immuneACCESS table is reduced to in-frame sequences with V and J assigned. These tables do not hold every clone; where another copy was compared, an unresolved V gene accounts for under half, and the others remain unexplained. V, J and clone size reflect that table, while D and trimming were determined from the DNA. The sample contains about 220,000 clones, 84% of them found a single time. The top ten hold 6.8% of the sample.

The rearrangement combines TRBV7-2 with TRBJ1-4; 7 bases in between match TRBD1. The receptor was isolated from a woman between 40 and 55 years old who had recovered from COVID-19. The sample comprised PBMCs or T cells enriched from blood (not recorded which). The DNA is TGTGCCAGCAGCTTAACAGGGGTCCATGAAAAACTGTTTTTT. It codes for CASSLTGVHEKLFF.